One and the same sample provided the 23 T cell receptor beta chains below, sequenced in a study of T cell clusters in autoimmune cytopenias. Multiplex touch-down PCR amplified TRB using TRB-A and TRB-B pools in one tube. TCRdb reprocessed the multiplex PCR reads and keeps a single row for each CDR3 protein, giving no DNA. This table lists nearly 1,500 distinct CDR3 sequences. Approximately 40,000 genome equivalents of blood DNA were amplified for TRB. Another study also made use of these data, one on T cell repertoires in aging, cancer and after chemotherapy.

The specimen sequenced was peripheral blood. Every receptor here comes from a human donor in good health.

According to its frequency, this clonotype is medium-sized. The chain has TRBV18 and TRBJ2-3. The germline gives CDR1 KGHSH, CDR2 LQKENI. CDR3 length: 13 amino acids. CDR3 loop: CASSPPTADTQYF.

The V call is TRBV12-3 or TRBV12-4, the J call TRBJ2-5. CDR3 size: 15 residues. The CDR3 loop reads CASSATPQSQETQYF.

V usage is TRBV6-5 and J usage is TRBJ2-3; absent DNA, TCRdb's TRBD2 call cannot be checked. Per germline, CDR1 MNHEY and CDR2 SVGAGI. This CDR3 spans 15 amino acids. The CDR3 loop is CASSWGLAGSDTQYF.

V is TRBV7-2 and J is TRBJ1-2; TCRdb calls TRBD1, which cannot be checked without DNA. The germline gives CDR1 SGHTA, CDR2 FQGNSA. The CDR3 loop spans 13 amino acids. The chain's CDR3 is CASSLNPGGGYTF.

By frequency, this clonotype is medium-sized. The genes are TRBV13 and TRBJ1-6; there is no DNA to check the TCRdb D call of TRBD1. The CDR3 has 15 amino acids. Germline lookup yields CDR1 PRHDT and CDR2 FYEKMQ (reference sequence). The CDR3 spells CASSLEGTGDGPLHF.

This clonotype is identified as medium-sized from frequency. The chain's CDR3 is CSAPLGPAGGRDGELFF. The gene calls are TRBV20-1 and TRBJ2-2; TCRdb selects TRBD2, and the lack of DNA leaves this call unchecked. Germline-derived CDR1 and CDR2 are DFQATT and SNEGSKA (reference sequence). This CDR3 comprises 17 residues.

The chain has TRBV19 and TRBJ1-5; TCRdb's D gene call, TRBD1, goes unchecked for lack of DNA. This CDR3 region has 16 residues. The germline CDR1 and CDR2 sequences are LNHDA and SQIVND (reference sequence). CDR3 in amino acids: CASSPRQGAAGQPQHF.

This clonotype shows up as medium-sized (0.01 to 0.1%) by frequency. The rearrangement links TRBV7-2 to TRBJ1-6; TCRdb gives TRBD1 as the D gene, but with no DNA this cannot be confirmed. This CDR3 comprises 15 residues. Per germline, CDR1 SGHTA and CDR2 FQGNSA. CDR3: CASSLTWGSGSPLHF.

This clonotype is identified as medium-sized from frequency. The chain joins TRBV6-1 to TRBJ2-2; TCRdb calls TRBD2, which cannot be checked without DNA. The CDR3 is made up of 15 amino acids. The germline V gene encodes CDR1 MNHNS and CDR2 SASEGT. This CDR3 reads CAARLAGGHTGELFF.

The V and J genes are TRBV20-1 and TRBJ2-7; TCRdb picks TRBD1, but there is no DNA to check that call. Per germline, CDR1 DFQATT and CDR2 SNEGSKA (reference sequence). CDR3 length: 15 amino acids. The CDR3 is CSASSDRGDIREQYF.

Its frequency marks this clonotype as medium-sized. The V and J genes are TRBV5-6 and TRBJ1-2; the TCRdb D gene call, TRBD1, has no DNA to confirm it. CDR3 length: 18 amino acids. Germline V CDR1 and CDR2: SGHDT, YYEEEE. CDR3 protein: CASSFWVSGTGNNYGYTF.

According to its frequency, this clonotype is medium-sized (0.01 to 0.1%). The CDR3 spells CASSWREQGVGEQYF. The chain carries TRBV5-5 and TRBJ2-7; the TRBD1 assignment by TCRdb is unverifiable without DNA. The CDR3 extends over 15 amino acids. Looked up from germline, CDR1 is SGHKS and CDR2 is YYEKEE (reference sequence).

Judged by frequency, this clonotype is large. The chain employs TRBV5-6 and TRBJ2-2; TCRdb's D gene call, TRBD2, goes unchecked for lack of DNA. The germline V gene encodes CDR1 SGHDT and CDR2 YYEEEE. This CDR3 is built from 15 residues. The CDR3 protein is CASSPAGGNTGELFF.

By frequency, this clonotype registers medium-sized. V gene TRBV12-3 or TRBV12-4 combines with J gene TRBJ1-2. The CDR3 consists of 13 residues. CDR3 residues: CASSLAGNYGYTF.

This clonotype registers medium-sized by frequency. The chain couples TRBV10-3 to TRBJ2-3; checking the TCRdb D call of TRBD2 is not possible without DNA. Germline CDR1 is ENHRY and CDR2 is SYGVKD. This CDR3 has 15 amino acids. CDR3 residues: CAISVGRSDTDTQYF.

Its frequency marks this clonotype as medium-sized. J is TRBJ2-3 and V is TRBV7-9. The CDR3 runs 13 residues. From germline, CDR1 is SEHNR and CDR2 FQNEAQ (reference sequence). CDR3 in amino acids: CASSHIGTDTQYF. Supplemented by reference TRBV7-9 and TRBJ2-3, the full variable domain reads DTGVSQNPRHKITKRGQNVTFRCDPISEHNRLYWYRQTLGQGPEFLTYFQNEAQLEKSRLLSDRFSAERPKGSFSTLEIQRTEQGDSAMYLCASSHIGTDTQYFGPGTRLTVL.

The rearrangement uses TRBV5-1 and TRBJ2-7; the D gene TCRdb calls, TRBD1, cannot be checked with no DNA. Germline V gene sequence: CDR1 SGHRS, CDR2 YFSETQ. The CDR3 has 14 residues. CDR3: CASNPDGRSYEQYF.

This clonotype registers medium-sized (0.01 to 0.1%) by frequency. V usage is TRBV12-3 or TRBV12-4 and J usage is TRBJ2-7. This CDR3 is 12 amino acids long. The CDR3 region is CASSSSSYEQYF.

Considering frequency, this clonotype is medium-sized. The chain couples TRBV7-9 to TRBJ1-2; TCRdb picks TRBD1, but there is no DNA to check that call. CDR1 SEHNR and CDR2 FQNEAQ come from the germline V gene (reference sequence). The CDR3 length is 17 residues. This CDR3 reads CASSPRQGGRDNYGYTF.

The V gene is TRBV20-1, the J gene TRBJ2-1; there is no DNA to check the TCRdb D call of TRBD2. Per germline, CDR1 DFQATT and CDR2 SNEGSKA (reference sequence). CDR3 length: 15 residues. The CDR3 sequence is CSALPGTSKNNEQFF.

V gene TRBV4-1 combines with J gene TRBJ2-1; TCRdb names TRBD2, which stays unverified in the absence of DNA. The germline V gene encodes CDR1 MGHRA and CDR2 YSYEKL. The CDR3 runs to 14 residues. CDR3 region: CASSQAGLPNEQFF.

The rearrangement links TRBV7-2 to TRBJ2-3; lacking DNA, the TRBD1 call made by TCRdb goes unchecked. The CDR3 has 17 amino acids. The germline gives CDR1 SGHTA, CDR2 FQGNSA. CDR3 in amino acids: CASSPGAVDRGGFTQYF.

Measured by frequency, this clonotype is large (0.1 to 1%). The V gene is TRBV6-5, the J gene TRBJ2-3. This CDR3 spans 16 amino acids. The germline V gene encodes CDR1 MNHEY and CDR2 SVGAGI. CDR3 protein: CASSYASGASTDTQYF.